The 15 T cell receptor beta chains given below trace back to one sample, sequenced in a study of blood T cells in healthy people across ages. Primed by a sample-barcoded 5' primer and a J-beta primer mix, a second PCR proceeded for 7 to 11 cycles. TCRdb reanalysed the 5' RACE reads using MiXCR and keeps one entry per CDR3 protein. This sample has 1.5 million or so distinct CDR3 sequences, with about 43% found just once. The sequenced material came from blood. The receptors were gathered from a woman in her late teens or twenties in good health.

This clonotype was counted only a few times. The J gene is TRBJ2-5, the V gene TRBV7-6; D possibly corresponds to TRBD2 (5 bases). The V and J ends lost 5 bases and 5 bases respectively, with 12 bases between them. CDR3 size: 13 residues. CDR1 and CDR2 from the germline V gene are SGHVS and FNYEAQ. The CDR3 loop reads CASSPFGVETQYF. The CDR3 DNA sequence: TGTGCCAGCAGCCCCTTCGGGGTGGAGACCCAGTACTTC.

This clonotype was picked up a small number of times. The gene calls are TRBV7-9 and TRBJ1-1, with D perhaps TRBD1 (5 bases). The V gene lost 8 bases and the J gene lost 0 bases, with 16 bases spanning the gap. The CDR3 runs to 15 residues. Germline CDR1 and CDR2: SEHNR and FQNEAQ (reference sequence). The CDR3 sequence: CASARGAGLNTEAFF. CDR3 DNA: TGTGCCAGCGCGAGAGGGGCGGGGCTGAACACTGAAGCTTTCTTT.

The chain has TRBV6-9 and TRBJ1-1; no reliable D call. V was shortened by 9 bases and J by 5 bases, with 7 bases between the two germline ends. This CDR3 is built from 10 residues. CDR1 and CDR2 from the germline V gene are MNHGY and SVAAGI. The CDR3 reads CASIPTEAFF. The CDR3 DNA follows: TGTGCCAGTATACCGACTGAAGCTTTCTTT.

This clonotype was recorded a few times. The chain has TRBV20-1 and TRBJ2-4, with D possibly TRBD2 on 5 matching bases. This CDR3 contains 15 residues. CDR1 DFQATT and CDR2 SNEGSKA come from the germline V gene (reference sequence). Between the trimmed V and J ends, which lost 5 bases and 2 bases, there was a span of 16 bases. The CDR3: CSAVTHTGTKNIQYF. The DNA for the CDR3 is TGCAGTGCTGTGACTCATACCGGGACCAAAAACATTCAGTACTTC.

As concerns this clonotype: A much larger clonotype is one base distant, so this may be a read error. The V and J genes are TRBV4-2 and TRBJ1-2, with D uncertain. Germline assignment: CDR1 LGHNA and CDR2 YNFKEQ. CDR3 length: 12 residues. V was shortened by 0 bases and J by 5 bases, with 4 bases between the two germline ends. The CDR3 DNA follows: TGTGCCAGCAGCCAAGAGAAATATGGCTACACCTTC. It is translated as CASSQEKYGYTF.

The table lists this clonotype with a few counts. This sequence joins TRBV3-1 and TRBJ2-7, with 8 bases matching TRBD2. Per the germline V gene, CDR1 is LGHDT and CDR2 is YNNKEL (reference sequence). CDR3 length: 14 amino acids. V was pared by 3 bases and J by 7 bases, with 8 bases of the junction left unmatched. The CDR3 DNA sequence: TGTGCCAGCAGCCAGGGCGGGGGGTTTTATGAGCAGTACTTC. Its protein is CASSQGGGFYEQYF.

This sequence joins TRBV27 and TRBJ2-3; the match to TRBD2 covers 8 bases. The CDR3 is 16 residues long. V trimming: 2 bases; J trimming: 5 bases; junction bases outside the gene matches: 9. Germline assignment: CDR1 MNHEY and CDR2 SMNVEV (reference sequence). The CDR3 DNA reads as TGTGCCAGCAGTTTAGGGGCGGGAGGCCCCAAAGATACGCAGTATTTT. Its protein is CASSLGAGGPKDTQYF.

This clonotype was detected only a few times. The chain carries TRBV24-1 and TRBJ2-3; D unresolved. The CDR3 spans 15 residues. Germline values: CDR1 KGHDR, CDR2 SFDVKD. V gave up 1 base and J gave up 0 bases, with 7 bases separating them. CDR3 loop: CATSDFSSSTDTQYF. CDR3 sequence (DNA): TGTGCCACCAGTGATTTTAGTTCTAGCACAGATACGCAGTATTTT.

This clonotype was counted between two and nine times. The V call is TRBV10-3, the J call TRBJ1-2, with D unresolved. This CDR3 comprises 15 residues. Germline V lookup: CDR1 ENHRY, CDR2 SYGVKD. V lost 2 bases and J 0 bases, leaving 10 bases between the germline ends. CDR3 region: CAISEVVNPNYGYTF. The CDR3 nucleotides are TGTGCCATCAGTGAGGTCGTGAATCCTAACTATGGCTACACCTTC.

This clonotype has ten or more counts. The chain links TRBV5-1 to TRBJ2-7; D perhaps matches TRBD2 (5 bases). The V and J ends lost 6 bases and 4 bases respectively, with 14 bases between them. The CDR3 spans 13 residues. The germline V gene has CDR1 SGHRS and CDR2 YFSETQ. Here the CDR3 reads CASTGEFEYEQYF. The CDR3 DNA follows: TGCGCCAGCACCGGGGAGTTCGAATACGAGCAGTACTTC.

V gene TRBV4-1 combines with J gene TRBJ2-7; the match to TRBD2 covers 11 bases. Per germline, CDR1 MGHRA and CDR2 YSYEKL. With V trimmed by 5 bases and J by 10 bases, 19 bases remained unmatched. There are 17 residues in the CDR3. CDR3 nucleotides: TGCGCCAGCAGCAACACAGATAGCGGGGGGGCCGTTTTCCCCCAGTACTTC. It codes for CASSNTDSGGAVFPQYF.

CDR3 DNA sequence: TGCAGTGCTGGCCAACAGGGTTACACCGGGGAGCTGTTTTTT. This translates into CSAGQQGYTGELFF. The chain joins TRBV20-1 to TRBJ2-2, with D maybe TRBD1 (6 bases). Germline CDR1 and CDR2: DFQATT and SNEGSKA (reference sequence). This CDR3 region has 14 residues. V gave up 5 bases and J gave up 3 bases, with 13 bases separating them.

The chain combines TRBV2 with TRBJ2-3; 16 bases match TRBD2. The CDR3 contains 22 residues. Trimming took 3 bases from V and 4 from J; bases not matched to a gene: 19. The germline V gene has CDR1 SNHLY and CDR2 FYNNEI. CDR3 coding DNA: TGTGCCAGCAGTGAGGGGTCCCTGGGACTAGCGGGGGGGCCGGTTATCCCAGATACGCAGTATTTT. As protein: CASSEGSLGLAGGPVIPDTQYF.

CDR3 amino acids: CAISEEGVQPQHF. The CDR3 nucleotides are TGTGCCATCAGTGAGGAAGGGGTTCAGCCCCAGCATTTT. The rearrangement joins TRBV10-3 to TRBJ1-5; D perhaps matches TRBD1 (5 bases). The CDR3 totals 13 residues. Germline V gives CDR1 ENHRY, CDR2 SYGVKD. V lost 2 bases, J lost 6 bases, and 8 bases lay in between.

The CDR3 region has the DNA TGCAGTGCTAGCGGGACTAGCGGGAGACGTACAGATACGCAGTATTTT. Translation: CSASGTSGRRTDTQYF. The chain carries TRBV20-1 and TRBJ2-3, with 14 bases lining up with TRBD2. V lost 3 bases, J lost 3 bases, and 5 bases stayed unmatched. Germline V gene lookup returns CDR1 DFQATT and CDR2 SNEGSKA (reference sequence). The CDR3 length is 16 residues.